This TCR beta chain was recovered during a study of CXCR3-negative and CXCR3-positive naive CD8 T cells. Study-level findings and limits: Greater hydrophobicity was found in TRB CDR3s of CXCR3-positive naive cells than of CXCR3-negative naive cells.

The libraries of TRB cDNA were constructed through 5' RACE using UMI labels. For each CDR3 protein, TCRdb gives one entry from its re-call of the 5' RACE reads, without DNA. The sample data list more than 70,000 distinct CDR3 sequences. As for this clonotype: Its matching antigen is unknown.

Sequenced input: naive CXCR3+ CD8+ T cells from blood. Subset here: CD45RO-CCR7+CD27+CD95- naive CD8+ T cells expressing CXCR3 (TNR3+). This clonotype originated in a human donor in good health. Some clones in this sample may be carry-over from other donors' samples.

This CDR3 is CASTYTDTQYF. The chain has TRBV7-9 and TRBJ2-3. The CDR3 totals 11 residues. From germline, CDR1 is SEHNR and CDR2 FQNEAQ (reference sequence).